These 11 T cell receptor beta chains came from one sample sequenced in a study of blood T cells in healthy people across ages. A J-beta primer mix and a sample-barcoded 5' primer were used in a second PCR of roughly 7 to 12 cycles. TCRdb reanalysed the 5' RACE reads using MiXCR and keeps one entry per CDR3 protein. The data contain about 640,000 distinct CDR3 sequences, 45% to 65% of them singletons. Sequencing used blood. The receptors were sampled from a man aged 55 to 70 in good health.

This clonotype was detected a few times. This chain links TRBV5-1 with TRBJ2-7; D uncertain. Per the germline V gene, CDR1 is SGHRS and CDR2 is YFSETQ. V was shortened by 4 bases and J by 3 bases, with 14 bases between the two germline ends. CDR3 length: 14 residues. CDR3 in amino acids: CASSPIDMFYEQYF. The CDR3 bases are TGCGCCAGCAGCCCGATAGACATGTTCTACGAGCAGTACTTC.

The rearrangement uses TRBV29-1 and TRBJ2-1; maybe TRBD1 (6 bases). The CDR3 spans 12 residues. Trimming left V 7 bases short and J 3 bases short, with 10 bases between. From germline, CDR1 is SQVTM and CDR2 ANQGSEA. This CDR3 is CSAQGLYNEQFF. The CDR3 DNA reads TGCAGCGCCCAGGGGCTCTACAATGAGCAGTTCTTC.

This clonotype came up a few times. The chain is built from TRBV4-1 and TRBJ2-7, with D hard to call. The V end was cut by 0 bases, the J end by 10 bases, with 16 bases between. The germline CDR1 and CDR2 sequences are MGHRA and YSYEKL. The CDR3 runs to 14 residues. Here the CDR3 DNA reads TGCGCCAGCAGCCAAGATGGACGCCGAGAGGCCCAGTACTTC. This translates into CASSQDGRREAQYF.

The rearrangement links TRBV29-1 to TRBJ2-2; D unresolved. Per germline, CDR1 SQVTM and CDR2 ANQGSEA. CDR3 length equals 16 residues. The V gene lost 5 bases and the J gene lost 2 bases, with 18 bases spanning the gap. The CDR3 DNA follows: TGCAGCGTTCGGTCACTTGCGAACGAAAACACCGGGGAGCTGTTTTTT. Translation gives CSVRSLANENTGELFF.

V usage is TRBV7-2 and J usage is TRBJ2-1; the D gene is possibly TRBD1 (6 bases). The germline CDR1 and CDR2 sequences are SGHTA and FQGNSA. CDR3 length: 14 amino acids. V was pared by 5 bases and J by 6 bases, with 14 bases between. The DNA of the CDR3 is TGTGCCAGCAGCCCCCTAACAGGGATCAATGAGCAGTTCTTC. Translated: CASSPLTGINEQFF.

The chain carries TRBV12-3 or TRBV12-4 and TRBJ2-1, with 9 nucleotides matching TRBD2. This CDR3 is 19 amino acids long. V trimming: 7 bases; J trimming: 0 bases; junction bases outside the gene matches: 16. This CDR3 is CASTQRAGGTYSSYNEQFF. CDR3 DNA sequence: TGTGCCAGCACCCAGCGGGCGGGGGGGACTTACAGCTCCTACAATGAGCAGTTCTTC.

This clonotype was counted a few times. V gene TRBV25-1 combines with J gene TRBJ1-5, with D possibly matching TRBD1 (6 bases). Trimming stripped 4 bases from V and 11 bases from J, with 15 bases between. Germline V gene sequence: CDR1 MGHDK, CDR2 SYGVNS. This CDR3 comprises 13 residues. The CDR3 sequence: CASSAGAAGAQHF. The CDR3 nucleotides are TGTGCCAGCAGTGCAGGGGCCGCCGGGGCCCAGCATTTT. Complete variable domain (other parts from reference TRBV25-1 and TRBJ1-5): EADIYQTPRYLVIGTGKKITLECSQTMGHDKMYWYQQDPGMELHLIHYSYGVNSTEKGDLSSESTVSRIRTEHFPLTLESARPSHTSQYLCASSAGAAGAQHFGDGTRLSIL.

This chain links TRBV11-1 with TRBJ2-5; 13 nucleotides agree with TRBD2. Germline CDR1 SGHAT, CDR2 FQDESV (reference sequence). After removal of 6 bases from V and 5 bases from J, the junction contained 3 bases not matched to a gene. CDR3 length equals 14 residues. CDR3 sequence reads: CASSQTSGGETQYF. DNA of the CDR3: TGTGCCAGCAGTCAGACTAGCGGGGGGGAGACCCAGTACTTC.

The gene calls are TRBV25-1 and TRBJ2-1; a weak D match, TRBD1 (5 bases). The CDR3 consists of 16 residues. V dropped 5 bases and J dropped 0 bases, with 14 bases sitting between them. Germline V gives CDR1 MGHDK, CDR2 SYGVNS. The CDR3 sequence: CASSIGVASSYNEQFF. The CDR3 nucleotides are TGTGCCAGCAGTATAGGGGTTGCGAGCTCCTACAATGAGCAGTTCTTC.

The rearrangement joins TRBV29-1 to TRBJ2-1, with D perhaps being TRBD1 or TRBD2 (5 bases each). CDR3 size: 16 residues. Between the trimmed V and J ends, which lost 6 bases and 0 bases, there was a span of 18 bases. Germline CDR1 is SQVTM and CDR2 is ANQGSEA. This chain's CDR3 is CSVDLWGKSSYNEQFF. CDR3 DNA: TGCAGCGTGGACCTATGGGGGAAAAGCTCCTACAATGAGCAGTTCTTC.

As DNA, the CDR3 is TGCGCCAGCAGCTTGGCCCAGACTAGCTCCGATACGCAGTATTTT. Residues: CASSLAQTSSDTQYF. The genes are TRBV5-1 and TRBJ2-3; TRBD2 matches 7 bases. The CDR3 has 15 amino acids. Losses at the gene ends were 0 bases for V and 6 bases for J; bases not matched to a gene: 7. Per germline, CDR1 SGHRS and CDR2 YFSETQ.